This T cell receptor beta chain originates from a study of PD-1 blockade in classical Hodgkin lymphoma. The wider study: Patients in the cohort were put on intravenous nivolumab, 3 mg/kg every 2 weeks. Whole-study findings and limits: Initiation of nivolumab under 1 year after ASCT led to exclusion of patients.

Worth noting for this clone: Its target is not known.

The CDR3 covers 12 residues. Germline-derived CDR1 and CDR2 are LNHDA and SQIVND (reference sequence). The V and J ends lost 5 bases and 1 base respectively, with 3 bases between them. Some clones are missing from TCRdb's copy, which holds only in-frame ones; the method was immunoSEQ multiplex PCR. The table shows tens of thousands of clones, with more than 65% occurring only once. Following autologous stem cell transplantation, relapse occurred in every patient, and exposure to brentuximab vedotin varied. The sequence was collected from a human donor with classical Hodgkin lymphoma. The sample here was peripheral blood mononuclear cells (PBMCs), taken before the second cycle of nivolumab. The genes are TRBV19 and TRBJ2-1; D gene uncertain. CDR3 sequence (DNA): TGTGCCAGTAGTCCATCCTACAATGAGCAGTTCTTC. Translating gives CASSPSYNEQFF.